This TCR beta chain was documented in a study of T cell changes during pregnancy in multiple sclerosis. Libraries were prepared by immunoSEQ multiplex PCR; TCRdb keeps only in-frame clonotypes and omits some of them. The profile covers roughly 70,000 clones, with just over 90% appearing a single time and 1.4% to 1.5% taken by the ten largest. Trimming stripped 2 bases from V and 10 bases from J, with 6 bases between. CDR3 length equals 12 residues. Germline V CDR1 and CDR2: SEHNR, FQNEAQ (reference sequence). The J gene is TRBJ1-6, the V gene TRBV7-9; D gene unclear. This clonotype was sampled from a female donor with multiple sclerosis, enrolled in a pregnancy study. Material: peripheral blood, obtained in the third trimester of pregnancy. The CDR3 region is CASSLLESPLHF. CDR3 DNA sequence: TGTGCCAGCAGCTTATTAGAATCACCCCTCCACTTT.